The 7 T cell receptor beta chains in this list originate from one sample, sequenced in a study of blood T cell repertoires in COVID-19. Profiled with immunoSEQ multiplex PCR; TCRdb holds only in-frame clones, not every one. The data contain around 120,000 clones, about 90% of them singletons. Sequenced material: peripheral blood. The origin of the receptors is a woman between 55 and 75 years old with COVID-19, enrolled during active disease.

This rearrangement joins TRBV4-3 to TRBJ1-3; no reliable D call. Germline CDR1 LGHNA, CDR2 YSLEER. This CDR3 comprises 16 residues. Trimming cost V 1 base and J 1 base, with 11 bases left between them. This CDR3 is CASSQVSGFSGNTIYF. CDR3 sequence (DNA): TGCGCCAGCAGCCAAGTATCAGGCTTTTCTGGAAACACCATATATTTT.

This sequence joins TRBV29-1 and TRBJ2-7, with 9 bases that match TRBD1. The V and J ends lost 7 bases and 6 bases, in that order; junction bases with no gene match: 10. The CDR3 has 13 amino acids. The V gene's germline CDR1 is SQVTM and CDR2 ANQGSEA. The CDR3 bases are TGCAGCGCAAAACCACAGGGGGCTGTCGAGCAGTACTTC. Residues: CSAKPQGAVEQYF.

The chain couples TRBV12-5 to TRBJ1-6; D possibly corresponds to TRBD1 (6 bases). Germline V lookup: CDR1 LGHNT, CDR2 FRNRAP. This CDR3 spans 15 amino acids. The V end lost 2 bases, the J end lost 8 bases, and 13 bases lay between the germline ends. The CDR3 DNA follows: TGTGCTAGTGGTTTGTTACAGGGCCCCCATTCACCCCTCCACTTT. Protein product: CASGLLQGPHSPLHF.

The chain combines TRBV19 with TRBJ2-2; 7 nucleotides align to TRBD1. Germline values: CDR1 LNHDA, CDR2 SQIVND (reference sequence). The CDR3 is 15 residues long. V was pared by 5 bases and J by 1 base, with 4 bases of the junction left unmatched. CDR3 bases: TGTGCCAGTAGTTCCCGGACAGGGAACACCGGGGAGCTGTTTTTT. Protein sequence: CASSSRTGNTGELFF.

To note about this clone: One end of the junction varies from germline; a read error may be responsible. The V gene is TRBV7-8, the J gene TRBJ1-2; no firm D call. Germline V gives CDR1 SGHVS, CDR2 FQNEAQ. This CDR3 region has 13 residues. The CDR3 bases are TGTGCCAGCAGCTTAGAGGGAGGGTATGACTACACCTTC. It yields the protein CASSLEGGYDYTF.

The J gene is TRBJ2-5, the V gene TRBV2, with D perhaps TRBD1 (6 bases). The CDR3 is 13 residues long. Trimming removed 7 bases at V and 4 bases at J, with 13 bases between. CDR1 and CDR2 from the germline V gene are SNHLY and FYNNEI. This CDR3 is CASKTQGRETQYF. The CDR3 DNA reads TGTGCCAGCAAAACTCAGGGGAGAGAGACCCAGTACTTC. Using reference TRBV2 and TRBJ2-5 for the parts outside the CDR3, the full variable domain is EPEVTQTPSHQVTQMGQEVILRCVPISNHLYFYWYRQILGQKVEFLVSFYNNEISEKSEIFDDQFSVERPDGSNFTLKIRSTKLEDSAMYFCASKTQGRETQYFGPGTRLLVL.

A note on this clone: Other DNA sequences in this sample translate to the same CDR3. The chain joins TRBV28 to TRBJ1-2; no reliable D call. The CDR3 has 12 residues. Germline loops: CDR1 MDHEN, CDR2 SYDVKM. Trimming pared 2 bases from V and 2 bases from J, leaving 3 bases between. This CDR3 reads CASSLGNYGYTF. CDR3 sequence (DNA): TGTGCCAGCAGTTTAGGCAACTATGGCTACACCTTC.